This T cell receptor (beta chain) was documented in a study of cytomegalovirus exposure and HLA in healthy donors. Germline CDR1 reads SNHLY; CDR2 reads FYNNEI. V gave up 7 bases and J gave up 5 bases, with 18 bases separating them. The CDR3 is 14 residues long. Produced via immunoSEQ multiplex PCR; TCRdb's table is partial and in-frame only. The table has over 60,000 clones, 96% seen once. The clonotype comes from a woman aged 18-29 years in good health and CMV-seropositive. V usage is TRBV2 and J usage is TRBJ2-7; TRBD1 might be the D (6 bases). Sequencing was carried out using PBMCs. The CDR3: CASKLDSSLDEQYF. The CDR3 DNA reads as TGTGCCAGCAAACTGGACAGTTCCTTGGACGAGCAGTACTTC.